Listed below are T cell receptor beta chains from one sample, sequenced in a study of T cell responses to AZD1222 COVID-19 vaccine. Profiled with immunoSEQ multiplex PCR; TCRdb holds only in-frame clones, not every one. The sample carries over 110,000 clones, 85% to 90% recorded once. The input for sequencing was peripheral blood, taken on day 0 of AZD1222 vaccination. These receptors were collected from an adult in good health. The CDR3 runs from the conserved cysteine through the conserved F or W. Each record gives: J gene, clone size, V gene, CDR3 protein. Part of the rows lack a size; the others show once, few, many or a class for expanded clones.

TRBJ1-1	-	TRBV4-1	CASSQVAFRNTEAFF
TRBJ1-5	-	TRBV21-1	CAPGRRDRGNF
TRBJ2-2	-	TRBV9	CASSVERSEAGVDTGELFF
TRBJ2-1	-	TRBV7-2	CASSLAVGLENEQFF
TRBJ1-1	once	TRBV3-1/TRBV3-2	CASSQGRITEAFF
TRBJ1-3	-	TRBV6-1	CASSKQTFSGNTIYF
TRBJ2-2	-	TRBV7-3	CASSLQGPPGELFF
TRBJ2-6	once	TRBV25-1	CASSAGAGANVLTF
TRBJ1-1	-	TRBV21-1	CASSKEVGRGSEAFF
TRBJ1-3	-	TRBV13	CASSLGRNSGNTIYF
TRBJ1-2	-	TRBV5-6	CASSLGTGAGGYTF
TRBJ2-5	-	TRBV3-1/TRBV3-2	CASSQDSGAGAETQYF
TRBJ1-2	once	TRBV7-9	CASSQHLGPYGYTF
TRBJ1-1	-	TRBV5-1	CASSLVGGGGSTEAFF
TRBJ2-2	-	TRBV5-1	CASSGREAGELFF
TRBJ2-5	-	TRBV3-1/TRBV3-2	CASRGTPQETQYF
TRBJ1-6	-	TRBV2	CATGYLLSSPLHF
TRBJ2-4	-	TRBV4-1	CASSQDLDQIQYF
TRBJ2-1	-	TRBV24-1	CATSDSSGRTPMQQFF
TRBJ2-7	-	TRBV7-8	CASSLDYEQYF
TRBJ2-2	-	TRBV7-9	CASSLGSEFDGELFF
TRBJ1-2	-	TRBV12-3/TRBV12-4	CASSLISYGYTF
TRBJ1-1	-	TRBV5-1	CASSLSSGTEAFF
TRBJ1-2	-	TRBV18	CASSSGDYGYTF
TRBJ2-1	-	TRBV3-1/TRBV3-2	CASSRWPGPKFF
TRBJ2-1	-	TRBV11-2	CASSPGTSGRKANEQFF
TRBJ1-1	-	TRBV12-3/TRBV12-4	CASSSRRNTEAFF
TRBJ1-2	once	TRBV5-5	CASSFGPLANYGYTF
TRBJ1-1	-	TRBV6-4	CASRSDWGTEAFF
TRBJ1-2	-	TRBV3-1/TRBV3-2	CASSLQGAGSYGYTF
TRBJ1-5	few	TRBV7-8	CASRSRGRNQPQHF
TRBJ2-2	-	TRBV28	CASSRGLGRGELFF
TRBJ2-5	-	TRBV5-4	CASSTRQTGETQYF
TRBJ2-1	-	TRBV25-1	CASSEVRGSLGLTNEQFF
TRBJ1-4	-	TRBV4-1	CASSHRGGPNEKLFF
TRBJ2-1	-	TRBV7-3	CASSLGYLTSGRANGEQFF
TRBJ2-5	-	TRBV9	CASSVQDSFQETQYF
TRBJ1-3	-	TRBV7-7	CASSPGQGEGNTIYF
TRBJ2-3	-	TRBV14	CASSQSPAGNTDTQYF
TRBJ1-2	-	TRBV9	CASSPRDLSNYGYTF
TRBJ1-6	once	TRBV18	CASSPPSSPLHF
TRBJ2-7	-	TRBV5-1	CASSLGRTGKSYEQYF
TRBJ1-1	-	TRBV24-1	CAISGGPNTEAFF
TRBJ1-6	-	TRBV5-1	CASSFLGTGDSPLHF
TRBJ2-5	-	TRBV15	CATSRDNPTGRQETQYF
TRBJ1-5	-	TRBV5-5	CASSLVVVTGGNQPQHF
TRBJ1-1	-	TRBV6-5	CASSSPDRGETEAFF
TRBJ2-7	-	TRBV19	CASSTRQGYYEQYF
TRBJ2-5	-	TRBV20-1	CSASAGQGAGETQYF
TRBJ2-6	-	TRBV19	CASSMRDISGANVLTF
TRBJ1-1	once	TRBV19	CATQGQGFEAFF
TRBJ1-2	-	TRBV7-3	CASSYGDRAQGGYTF
TRBJ1-1	-	TRBV7-9	CASTPRGEAFF
TRBJ2-7	-	TRBV6-5	CASSYSLAGGYEQYF
TRBJ1-1	-	TRBV5-1	CASSLGQANTEAFF